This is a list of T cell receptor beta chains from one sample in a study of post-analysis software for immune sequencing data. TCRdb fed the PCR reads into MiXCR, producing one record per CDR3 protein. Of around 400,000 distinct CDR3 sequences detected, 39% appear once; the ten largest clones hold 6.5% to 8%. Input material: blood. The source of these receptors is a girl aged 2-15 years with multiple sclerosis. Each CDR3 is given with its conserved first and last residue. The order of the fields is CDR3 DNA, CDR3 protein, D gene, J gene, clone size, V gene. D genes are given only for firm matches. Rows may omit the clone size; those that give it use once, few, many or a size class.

cdr3_nt: TGTGCCACCAGTGATGCCGGGACGGCAGCCTACGAGCAGTACTTC
cdr3_aa: CATSDAGTAAYEQYF
d_call: -
j_call: TRBJ2-7
clone_size: -
v_call: TRBV24-1

cdr3_nt: TGTACCAGCTCACTTGAGCGCGGCTCCTACGAGCAGTACTTC
cdr3_aa: CTSSLERGSYEQYF
d_call: -
j_call: TRBJ2-7
clone_size: -
v_call: TRBV18

cdr3_nt: TGCGCCAGCAGCCCCTCGCGAGAGTCTACTCTGCACGAGCAGTACTTC
cdr3_aa: CASSPSRESTLHEQYF
d_call: -
j_call: TRBJ2-7
clone_size: -
v_call: TRBV5-1

cdr3_nt: TGTGTCAGCAGCCCCAGCCCCTACGAGCAGTACTTC
cdr3_aa: CVSSPSPYEQYF
d_call: -
j_call: TRBJ2-7
clone_size: -
v_call: TRBV7-2

cdr3_nt: TGTGCCAGCAGTTCCCCGGGGCTTTCGGATGCAGATACGCAGTATTTT
cdr3_aa: CASSSPGLSDADTQYF
d_call: -
j_call: TRBJ2-3
clone_size: -
v_call: TRBV28

cdr3_nt: TGTGCCAGCAGTAGGAATATGAACACTGAAGCTTTCTTT
cdr3_aa: CASSRNMNTEAFF
d_call: -
j_call: TRBJ1-1
clone_size: few
v_call: TRBV7-3

cdr3_nt: TGTGCCAGCAGCTTTGGAGACAGGGGCTACGAGCAGTACTTC
cdr3_aa: CASSFGDRGYEQYF
d_call: TRBD1
j_call: TRBJ2-7
clone_size: -
v_call: TRBV5-5

cdr3_nt: TGTGCCAGCAGGTCCGGGACCGCCGGCGAGCAGTACTTC
cdr3_aa: CASRSGTAGEQYF
d_call: -
j_call: TRBJ2-7
clone_size: -
v_call: TRBV12-3/TRBV12-4

cdr3_nt: TGTGCCAGCAAGCGACCCGGGACAGGGATCCACAATGAGCAGTTCTTC
cdr3_aa: CASKRPGTGIHNEQFF
d_call: TRBD1
j_call: TRBJ2-1
clone_size: -
v_call: TRBV6-2/TRBV6-3

cdr3_nt: TGTGCCACCAGCAGAGATACGGGGTTGGGGACTGAAGCTTTCTTT
cdr3_aa: CATSRDTGLGTEAFF
d_call: -
j_call: TRBJ1-1
clone_size: -
v_call: TRBV15

cdr3_nt: TGTGCCAGCAGTCACGGGACGATAGAAGAGACCCAGTACTTC
cdr3_aa: CASSHGTIEETQYF
d_call: -
j_call: TRBJ2-5
clone_size: -
v_call: TRBV6-5

cdr3_nt: TGTGCCAGCAGTTCCGGGGTCCAGCCCCAGCATTTT
cdr3_aa: CASSSGVQPQHF
d_call: -
j_call: TRBJ1-5
clone_size: -
v_call: TRBV6-2/TRBV6-3

cdr3_nt: TGTGTCACGTCAGCCAGCGGGAGCGAGAATGAGCAGTTCTTC
cdr3_aa: CVTSASGSENEQFF
d_call: TRBD2
j_call: TRBJ2-1
clone_size: few
v_call: TRBV12-3/TRBV12-4

cdr3_nt: TGTGCCAGCAGCGCGGGACTCCCCCTCGATGAGCAGTTCTTC
cdr3_aa: CASSAGLPLDEQFF
d_call: -
j_call: TRBJ2-1
clone_size: -
v_call: TRBV12-3/TRBV12-4

cdr3_nt: TGTGCCCTAGGAATTGTGCCAGGCACCCTCTTGTTTCAGTTCTTC
cdr3_aa: CALGIVPGTLLFQFF
d_call: -
j_call: TRBJ2-1
clone_size: few
v_call: TRBV2

cdr3_nt: TGTGCCAGCAGCTTTAGGAGGGGAAGGCAGCCCCAGCATTTT
cdr3_aa: CASSFRRGRQPQHF
d_call: -
j_call: TRBJ1-5
clone_size: once
v_call: TRBV5-6

cdr3_nt: TGTGCCAGCAGTAGACTAGCGGGAGTCTACGAGCAGTACTTC
cdr3_aa: CASSRLAGVYEQYF
d_call: TRBD2
j_call: TRBJ2-7
clone_size: few
v_call: TRBV28

cdr3_nt: TGCAGCGACCTGGGACAGGGGGGCTTCTCTGGGGCCAACGTCCTGACTTTC
cdr3_aa: CSDLGQGGFSGANVLTF
d_call: TRBD1
j_call: TRBJ2-6
clone_size: few
v_call: TRBV29-1

cdr3_nt: TGTGCCACCAGCATACGACAGGGGGAGACCCAGTACTTC
cdr3_aa: CATSIRQGETQYF
d_call: TRBD1
j_call: TRBJ2-5
clone_size: -
v_call: TRBV15

cdr3_nt: TGCGCCAGCAGCCAAGATCGGGTCGGACTCATGAACACTGAAGCTTTCTTT
cdr3_aa: CASSQDRVGLMNTEAFF
d_call: -
j_call: TRBJ1-1
clone_size: -
v_call: TRBV4-3

cdr3_nt: TGCGCCAGCAGCCAAGAGATACCCCCTAGCAGGGCGGCGCAATCCCAGCATTTT
cdr3_aa: CASSQEIPPSRAAQSQHF
d_call: -
j_call: TRBJ1-5
clone_size: once
v_call: TRBV4-3

cdr3_nt: TGTGCCAGCAGTGAATTTGAGAGGGTAGGCTACGAGCAGTACTTC
cdr3_aa: CASSEFERVGYEQYF
d_call: -
j_call: TRBJ2-7
clone_size: -
v_call: TRBV25-1

cdr3_nt: TGTGCCAGCAGCCAAGTCCTCGGGAGCCAGTACTTC
cdr3_aa: CASSQVLGSQYF
d_call: -
j_call: TRBJ2-5
clone_size: -
v_call: TRBV4-2

cdr3_nt: TGCAGTGCTAGAAAAGGAGCGGGGGTTCGCAATGAGCAGTTCTTC
cdr3_aa: CSARKGAGVRNEQFF
d_call: TRBD2
j_call: TRBJ2-1
clone_size: -
v_call: TRBV20-1

cdr3_nt: TGTGCCAGCAGTTACTCGGCGGGAGTTGGGTACAATGAGCAGTTCTTC
cdr3_aa: CASSYSAGVGYNEQFF
d_call: TRBD2
j_call: TRBJ2-1
clone_size: few
v_call: TRBV6-2/TRBV6-3

cdr3_nt: TGCTGTGCACATGTCTCTGGGGCCAACGTCCTGACTTTC
cdr3_aa: CCAHVSGANVLTF
d_call: -
j_call: TRBJ2-6
clone_size: -
v_call: TRBV20-1

cdr3_nt: TGTGCCAGCAGCTCCGACAGGACACAAGAGACCCAGTACTTC
cdr3_aa: CASSSDRTQETQYF
d_call: -
j_call: TRBJ2-5
clone_size: -
v_call: TRBV7-9

cdr3_nt: TGTGCCAGCAGTGAAGATCGAAGTTACGTGTTCGGTGAGCAGTACTTC
cdr3_aa: CASSEDRSYVFGEQYF
d_call: -
j_call: TRBJ2-7
clone_size: few
v_call: TRBV2

cdr3_nt: TGTGCCAGCAGTGCCCCGACAGGGTCGGTGACAGATACGCAGTATTTT
cdr3_aa: CASSAPTGSVTDTQYF
d_call: TRBD1
j_call: TRBJ2-3
clone_size: once
v_call: TRBV27

cdr3_nt: TGCAGCGCGGGCTGGACAGGTTGGGATGAGCAGTTCTTC
cdr3_aa: CSAGWTGWDEQFF
d_call: TRBD1
j_call: TRBJ2-1
clone_size: -
v_call: TRBV29-1

cdr3_nt: TGTGCCAGCACCTCCCGAGGGCGAGGCAATGAGCAGTTCTTC
cdr3_aa: CASTSRGRGNEQFF
d_call: -
j_call: TRBJ2-1
clone_size: -
v_call: TRBV7-8

cdr3_nt: TGTGCCAGCAGTCCATTCAAGGACAGGGGGAAGGAAAAACTGTTTTTT
cdr3_aa: CASSPFKDRGKEKLFF
d_call: TRBD1
j_call: TRBJ1-4
clone_size: -
v_call: TRBV12-3/TRBV12-4

cdr3_nt: TGCGCCAGCAGCTTGGGGCTGGTTGTGGACGAGCAGTACTTC
cdr3_aa: CASSLGLVVDEQYF
d_call: -
j_call: TRBJ2-7
clone_size: few
v_call: TRBV4-1

cdr3_nt: TGCAGCGTTCAGAGGGTAGTAAGCGGGGGACCTAGCACAGATACGCAGTATTTT
cdr3_aa: CSVQRVVSGGPSTDTQYF
d_call: TRBD2
j_call: TRBJ2-3
clone_size: -
v_call: TRBV29-1

cdr3_nt: TGTGCCAGCAGCCCACGACCAGTTGAAAAACTGTTTTTT
cdr3_aa: CASSPRPVEKLFF
d_call: -
j_call: TRBJ1-4
clone_size: -
v_call: TRBV9

cdr3_nt: TGTGCCGTAAATAGCGGGGGGTGGATAACAGATACGCAGTATTTT
cdr3_aa: CAVNSGGWITDTQYF
d_call: TRBD2
j_call: TRBJ2-3
clone_size: -
v_call: TRBV6-1

cdr3_nt: TGTGCCAGCAGCCCCGGAACCTACGAGCAGTACTTC
cdr3_aa: CASSPGTYEQYF
d_call: -
j_call: TRBJ2-7
clone_size: many
v_call: TRBV5-1

cdr3_nt: TGTGCCAGCAGATTAAGGGGACACGGCAATCAGCCCCAGCATTTT
cdr3_aa: CASRLRGHGNQPQHF
d_call: -
j_call: TRBJ1-5
clone_size: -
v_call: TRBV28

cdr3_nt: TGTGCCAGCAGCAAAGTGACACACTTCTGGGAGCAGTACTTC
cdr3_aa: CASSKVTHFWEQYF
d_call: -
j_call: TRBJ2-7
clone_size: -
v_call: TRBV21-1

cdr3_nt: TGTGCCACCACGGACGGTGGCGGTGGACCCTACGAGCAGTACTTC
cdr3_aa: CATTDGGGGPYEQYF
d_call: -
j_call: TRBJ2-7
clone_size: -
v_call: TRBV7-9

cdr3_nt: TGTGCCAGCAGCTCTCGGTCTTACCCCGAGCAGTACTTC
cdr3_aa: CASSSRSYPEQYF
d_call: -
j_call: TRBJ2-7
clone_size: -
v_call: TRBV3-1

cdr3_nt: TGTGCCAGCAGCTTATTCCTAGCGGGAGAAGAGACCCAGTACTTC
cdr3_aa: CASSLFLAGEETQYF
d_call: TRBD2
j_call: TRBJ2-5
clone_size: -
v_call: TRBV7-9

cdr3_nt: TGTGCCAGCAGCCCGACTAGCGCCCGCACAGATACGCAGTATTTT
cdr3_aa: CASSPTSARTDTQYF
d_call: TRBD2
j_call: TRBJ2-3
clone_size: few
v_call: TRBV12-3/TRBV12-4

cdr3_nt: TGTGCCATCAGTGAGTCTTTCGGTGAAGCTTTCTTT
cdr3_aa: CAISESFGEAFF
d_call: -
j_call: TRBJ1-1
clone_size: -
v_call: TRBV10-3

cdr3_nt: TGTGCCACCAGTCCCAGAGGGGACAGGGGATACAATGAGCAGTTCTTC
cdr3_aa: CATSPRGDRGYNEQFF
d_call: TRBD1
j_call: TRBJ2-1
clone_size: -
v_call: TRBV24-1

cdr3_nt: TGCAGTGCACGGACACTTACCTACGAGCAGTACTTC
cdr3_aa: CSARTLTYEQYF
d_call: -
j_call: TRBJ2-7
clone_size: -
v_call: TRBV20-1

cdr3_nt: TGCAGTGCCACCCGCCAGGGGCCGGGCACAGATACGCAGTATTTT
cdr3_aa: CSATRQGPGTDTQYF
d_call: -
j_call: TRBJ2-3
clone_size: few
v_call: TRBV20-1

cdr3_nt: TGCGCCAGCAGCCAAGATCCAGGGATGCAGCCCCAGCATTTT
cdr3_aa: CASSQDPGMQPQHF
d_call: -
j_call: TRBJ1-5
clone_size: medium-sized
v_call: TRBV4-1

cdr3_nt: TGTGCCAGCAGCTCCCCGGCTAGCGGGAACTCCCGGGGTTCCTACAATGAGCAGTTCTTC
cdr3_aa: CASSSPASGNSRGSYNEQFF
d_call: TRBD2
j_call: TRBJ2-1
clone_size: few
v_call: TRBV7-9

cdr3_nt: TGTGCCAGCAGGAGGGACGGGACTAACTATGGCTACACCTTC
cdr3_aa: CASRRDGTNYGYTF
d_call: -
j_call: TRBJ1-2
clone_size: -
v_call: TRBV6-5

cdr3_nt: TGTGCCAGCAGTAAACAGGGGTGGCTAGCTCCCTACGAGCAGTACTTC
cdr3_aa: CASSKQGWLAPYEQYF
d_call: TRBD1
j_call: TRBJ2-7
clone_size: few
v_call: TRBV6-1

cdr3_nt: TGCGCCAGCAACTTGGAGGCCAACTCACGAGGCTACACCTTC
cdr3_aa: CASNLEANSRGYTF
d_call: -
j_call: TRBJ1-2
clone_size: -
v_call: TRBV5-1

cdr3_nt: TGTGCCAGCAGTTACAACTTAGTTAGGGCGGAATGGGGCGGCTACACCTTC
cdr3_aa: CASSYNLVRAEWGGYTF
d_call: -
j_call: TRBJ1-2
clone_size: few
v_call: TRBV6-5

cdr3_nt: TGCAGTGTGCCCCGAGGGTACAATGAGCAGTTCTTC
cdr3_aa: CSVPRGYNEQFF
d_call: -
j_call: TRBJ2-1
clone_size: -
v_call: TRBV20-1

cdr3_nt: TGTGCCAGCAGCTTTTTTCCAGGGGACTACGAGCAGTACTTC
cdr3_aa: CASSFFPGDYEQYF
d_call: -
j_call: TRBJ2-7
clone_size: few
v_call: TRBV7-6

cdr3_nt: TGTGCCACCAGCAGATTCCCGCTTAGCGGGAGTTACCTCTACGAGCAGTACTTC
cdr3_aa: CATSRFPLSGSYLYEQYF
d_call: TRBD2
j_call: TRBJ2-7
clone_size: -
v_call: TRBV15

cdr3_nt: TGTGCCAGCAAATCAGGTAGCGTCAGTGAGCAGTTCTTC
cdr3_aa: CASKSGSVSEQFF
d_call: -
j_call: TRBJ2-1
clone_size: few
v_call: TRBV12-3/TRBV12-4

cdr3_nt: TGTGCCAGCAGCCCTACTCTCGGGAGGAGCTCCTACAATGAGCAGTTCTTC
cdr3_aa: CASSPTLGRSSYNEQFF
d_call: TRBD2
j_call: TRBJ2-1
clone_size: -
v_call: TRBV11-2

cdr3_nt: TGTGCCAGCAGCTCAATCCGCGACAGCCAAGGGAACTATGGCTACACCTTC
cdr3_aa: CASSSIRDSQGNYGYTF
d_call: -
j_call: TRBJ1-2
clone_size: -
v_call: TRBV11-2